A selection of T cell receptor beta chains follows, all from one sample in a study of blood T cell repertoires in COVID-19. Only in-frame clones appear in the TCRdb table, and some are missing; sequencing was by immunoSEQ multiplex PCR. The sample carries 150,000 to 200,000 clones, around 87% recorded once. Sequencing was done on a sample of peripheral blood. These TCRs come from a woman in her twenties or thirties with active or convalescent COVID-19. Each CDR3 is given with its conserved first and last residue. The order of the fields is clone size, D gene, V gene, J gene, CDR3 protein, CDR3 DNA. A D gene is named only where the DNA matches it firmly. Size is omitted from some rows. Given values are once, few, many or a class for expanded clones.

once	-	TRBV11-2	TRBJ1-1	CASSLGLEQMNTEAFF	TGTGCCAGCAGCTTAGGATTAGAACAGATGAACACTGAAGCTTTCTTT
-	TRBD2	TRBV6-6	TRBJ2-5	CASSPPRTSANQETQYF	TGTGCCAGCAGTCCCCCCCGGACTAGCGCAAACCAAGAGACCCAGTACTTC
-	TRBD1	TRBV28	TRBJ1-1	CASSNPRTGPEAFF	TGTGCCAGCAGTAATCCTCGGACAGGGCCTGAAGCTTTCTTT
-	-	TRBV20-1	TRBJ2-4	CSAPGPDIQYF	TGCAGTGCTCCTGGGCCTGACATTCAGTACTTC
-	-	TRBV10-2	TRBJ1-2	CASSVAATGTGGYTF	TGCGCCAGCAGTGTCGCGGCAACAGGGACGGGAGGCTACACCTTC
-	-	TRBV27	TRBJ2-3	CASSRMLQASGDTQYF	TGTGCCAGCAGCCGGATGCTTCAGGCGAGTGGAGATACGCAGTATTTT
few	-	TRBV25-1	TRBJ1-1	CASIPGGVSSEAFF	TGTGCCAGCATCCCGGGGGGGGTGTCCTCTGAAGCTTTCTTT
-	-	TRBV7-9	TRBJ1-4	CASSLYLAATNEKLFF	TGTGCCAGCAGCTTATATCTGGCAGCAACTAATGAAAAACTGTTTTTT
-	-	TRBV7-6	TRBJ1-5	CASSLESGSNQPQHF	TGTGCCAGCAGCTTAGAGTCAGGTAGCAATCAGCCCCAGCATTTT
-	TRBD2	TRBV10-3	TRBJ2-1	CASSSGGSYNEQFF	TGTGCCTCCTCTAGCGGGGGCTCCTACAATGAGCAGTTCTTC
-	-	TRBV6-5	TRBJ2-3	CASSYQGAGTDTQYF	TGTGCCAGCAGTTACCAAGGGGCGGGCACAGATACGCAGTATTTT
-	TRBD1	TRBV6-1	TRBJ2-1	CASSETRDSLREQFF	TGTGCCAGCAGTGAAACCCGGGACAGCCTCCGGGAGCAGTTCTTC
few	-	TRBV18	TRBJ1-1	CASSPQFRGAEAFF	TGTGCCAGCTCACCACAGTTCAGGGGCGCTGAAGCTTTCTTT
once	-	TRBV30	TRBJ1-2	CAYPSGYGYGYTF	TGTGCCTACCCATCAGGGTACGGCTATGGCTACACCTTC
-	TRBD2	TRBV28	TRBJ2-3	CASSLGLAGTSTDTQYF	TGTGCCAGCAGCTTGGGACTAGCGGGGACTAGCACAGATACGCAGTATTTT
few	-	TRBV27	TRBJ1-2	CASAMAVSYGYTF	TGTGCCAGCGCAATGGCGGTGAGCTATGGCTACACCTTC
-	-	TRBV21-1	TRBJ2-5	CASLYRECGGETQYF	TGTGCCAGCCTTTACAGGGAATGCGGCGGGGAGACCCAGTACTTC
-	-	TRBV6-5	TRBJ1-1	CASSYSIRGSHTEAFF	TGTGCCAGCAGTTACTCGATCAGGGGAAGTCACACTGAAGCTTTCTTT
-	TRBD1	TRBV29-1	TRBJ1-1	CSGEGQLNTEAFF	TGCAGCGGAGAGGGACAGCTGAACACTGAAGCTTTCTTT
-	-	TRBV14	TRBJ1-1	CASSQGSIRRAFF	TGTGCCAGCAGCCAAGGTTCCATCCGGAGAGCTTTCTTT
few	TRBD1	TRBV6-5	TRBJ2-7	CASSTYGTGPYEQYF	TGTGCCAGCAGTACCTACGGGACAGGGCCCTACGAGCAGTACTTC
-	-	TRBV19	TRBJ1-1	CASSIGEGTEAFF	TGTGCCAGTAGTATAGGGGAGGGTACTGAAGCTTTCTTT
-	TRBD2	TRBV7-6	TRBJ2-7	CASSGTTSGFPYEQYF	TGTGCCAGCAGCGGCACGACTAGCGGGTTTCCCTACGAGCAGTACTTC
-	TRBD1	TRBV11-3	TRBJ1-5	CASSSMTGASQPQHF	TGTGCCAGCAGCTCCATGACAGGGGCGAGTCAGCCCCAGCATTTT
-	TRBD2	TRBV14	TRBJ2-7	CASSRSRGFYEQYF	TGTGCCAGCAGCCGCTCGCGGGGGTTTTACGAGCAGTACTTC
-	TRBD1	TRBV6-1	TRBJ1-2	CASSERGTGWGYTF	TGTGCCAGCAGTGAAAGAGGGACAGGGTGGGGCTACACCTTC
-	-	TRBV19	TRBJ2-5	CASSIVGSGNQETQYF	TGTGCCAGTAGTATAGTGGGTAGCGGCAATCAAGAGACCCAGTACTTC
-	TRBD2	TRBV6-5	TRBJ2-5	CASRPSGGAQTQYF	TGTGCCAGCAGGCCTAGCGGGGGGGCTCAGACCCAGTACTTC
-	-	TRBV19	TRBJ1-1	CASSRQTNTEAFF	TGTGCCAGTAGTCGGCAGACTAACACTGAAGCTTTCTTT
-	-	TRBV7-9	TRBJ1-4	CASSRRSRASEKLFF	TGTGCCAGCAGTCGTCGGTCCAGGGCCTCCGAAAAACTGTTTTTT
-	-	TRBV4-1	TRBJ1-3	CASSSRPLGLAGNTIYF	TGCGCCAGCAGCAGCCGTCCCTTGGGGCTCGCTGGAAACACCATATATTTT
-	-	TRBV7-9	TRBJ2-7	CASQSPGSSYEQYF	TGTGCCAGCCAATCCCCGGGGAGCTCCTACGAGCAGTACTTC
-	-	TRBV27	TRBJ2-1	CASSLGGSGYNEQFF	TGTGCCAGCAGTTTAGGGGGGTCCGGTTACAATGAGCAGTTCTTC
-	-	TRBV24-1	TRBJ1-5	CATSRDTYQPQHF	TGTGCCACCTCTCGGGACACCTATCAGCCCCAGCATTTT
-	TRBD2	TRBV19	TRBJ2-1	CASSQPWTSSYNEQFF	TGTGCCAGTAGTCAACCCTGGACTAGCTCCTACAATGAGCAGTTCTTC
-	-	TRBV4-1	TRBJ1-2	CASSQENRRANYGYTF	TGCGCCAGCAGCCAAGAGAACAGGCGAGCTAACTATGGCTACACCTTC
-	-	TRBV6-6	TRBJ1-3	CASRGTVSDSGNTIYF	TGTGCCAGCAGAGGTACAGTATCGGATTCTGGAAACACCATATATTTT
-	TRBD1	TRBV6-5	TRBJ2-3	CASSYRDSEDTQYF	TGTGCCAGCAGTTACCGGGACAGCGAGGATACGCAGTATTTT
-	-	TRBV28	TRBJ2-2	CASSLELNTGELFF	TGTGCCAGCAGTTTAGAACTTAACACCGGGGAGCTGTTTTTT
-	TRBD2	TRBV11-2	TRBJ2-7	CASSLGPSGSGGRYEQYF	TGTGCCAGCAGCTTAGGACCGAGCGGGAGCGGAGGGAGGTACGAGCAGTACTTC
once	-	TRBV7-2	TRBJ2-6	CASSLVGAPGANVLTF	TGTGCCAGCAGCTTAGTTGGGGCCCCTGGGGCCAACGTCCTGACTTTC
-	-	TRBV5-4	TRBJ2-4	CASSQAGNIQYF	TGTGCCAGCAGCCAGGCGGGAAACATTCAGTACTTC
-	TRBD1	TRBV11-2	TRBJ1-2	CASSLVGRTGGPSDGYTF	TGTGCCAGCAGCTTAGTAGGAAGAACAGGGGGTCCATCTGATGGCTACACCTTC
-	-	TRBV27	TRBJ1-2	CASRPNRILNYGYTF	TGTGCCAGCAGACCTAACAGGATACTGAACTATGGCTACACCTTC
-	-	TRBV4-1	TRBJ1-2	CASSQDPQGRYGYTF	TGCGCCAGCAGCCAAGACCCACAGGGTCGGTATGGCTACACCTTC
-	TRBD2	TRBV10-2	TRBJ2-4	CASSESLPLRLAGRKNIQYF	TGCGCCAGCAGTGAGTCACTCCCTCTCAGACTAGCGGGGAGGAAAAACATTCAGTACTTC
-	TRBD1	TRBV30	TRBJ2-5	CASYEPGQVPNRLQETQYF	TGTGCCAGTTATGAGCCGGGACAGGTACCGAACAGGCTACAAGAGACCCAGTACTTC
-	-	TRBV7-6	TRBJ2-3	CASSLVGGYKDTQYF	TGTGCCAGCAGCTTAGTAGGCGGCTACAAAGATACGCAGTATTTT
-	-	TRBV28	TRBJ2-5	CASSYKLYQETQYF	TGTGCCAGCAGCTATAAGCTGTACCAAGAGACCCAGTACTTC
-	-	TRBV7-9	TRBJ2-1	CASSTGGGEQFF	TGTGCCAGCAGCACAGGGGGGGGTGAGCAGTTCTTC
-	TRBD1	TRBV3-1/TRBV3-2	TRBJ2-6	CASSQKQGASPPGANVLTF	TGTGCCAGCAGCCAAAAACAGGGGGCGAGCCCTCCTGGGGCCAACGTCCTGACTTTC
-	TRBD1	TRBV6-5	TRBJ2-2	CASKVRDSRTGELFF	TGTGCCAGCAAGGTCCGGGACAGCCGAACCGGGGAGCTGTTTTTT
-	TRBD1	TRBV11-2	TRBJ2-4	CASSLNRDRGYIQYF	TGTGCCAGCAGCCTCAACCGGGACAGGGGTTACATTCAGTACTTC
-	TRBD1	TRBV10-3	TRBJ1-2	CAISRDSLLLYGYTF	TGTGCCATCAGTCGGGACAGCTTACTGCTTTATGGCTACACCTTC
-	TRBD1	TRBV3-1/TRBV3-2	TRBJ1-2	CASSLTGTAAPGDGYTF	TGTGCCAGCAGCCTGACCGGGACAGCGGCCCCGGGTGATGGCTACACCTTC